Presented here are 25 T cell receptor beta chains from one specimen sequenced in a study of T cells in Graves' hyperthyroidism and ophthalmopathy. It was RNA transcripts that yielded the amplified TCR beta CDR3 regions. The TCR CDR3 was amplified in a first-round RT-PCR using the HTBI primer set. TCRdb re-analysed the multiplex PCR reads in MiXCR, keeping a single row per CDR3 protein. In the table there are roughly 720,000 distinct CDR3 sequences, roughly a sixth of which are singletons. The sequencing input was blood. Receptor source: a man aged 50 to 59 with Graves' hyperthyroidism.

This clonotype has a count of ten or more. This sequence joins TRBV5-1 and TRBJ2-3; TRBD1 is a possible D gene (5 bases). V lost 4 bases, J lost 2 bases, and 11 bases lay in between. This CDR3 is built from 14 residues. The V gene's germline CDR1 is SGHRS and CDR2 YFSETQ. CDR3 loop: CASSGAGHTDTQYF. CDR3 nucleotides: TGCGCCAGCAGCGGTGCAGGACACACAGATACGCAGTATTTT.

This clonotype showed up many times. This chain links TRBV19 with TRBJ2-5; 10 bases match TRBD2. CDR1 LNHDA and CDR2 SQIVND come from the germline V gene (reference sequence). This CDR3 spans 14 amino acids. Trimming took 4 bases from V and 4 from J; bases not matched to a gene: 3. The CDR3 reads CASSSLAGGETQYF. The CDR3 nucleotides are TGTGCCAGTAGTAGCTTAGCGGGAGGAGAGACCCAGTACTTC.

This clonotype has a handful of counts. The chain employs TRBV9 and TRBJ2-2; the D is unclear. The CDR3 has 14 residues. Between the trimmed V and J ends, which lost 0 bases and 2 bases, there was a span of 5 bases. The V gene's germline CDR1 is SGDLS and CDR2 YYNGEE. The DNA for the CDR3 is TGTGCCAGCAGCGTAGTCGCTAACACCGGGGAGCTGTTTTTT. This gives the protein CASSVVANTGELFF.

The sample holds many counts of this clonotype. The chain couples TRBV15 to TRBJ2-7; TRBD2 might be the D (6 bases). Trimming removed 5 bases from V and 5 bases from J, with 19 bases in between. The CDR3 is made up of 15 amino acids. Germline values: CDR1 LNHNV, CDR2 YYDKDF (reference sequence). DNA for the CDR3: TGTGCCACCAGCTACGCCTCCGGGGGTTTGGACGAGCAGTACTTC. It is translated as CATSYASGGLDEQYF. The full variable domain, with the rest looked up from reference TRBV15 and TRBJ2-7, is DAMVIQNPRYQVTQFGKPVTLSCSQTLNHNVMYWYQQKSSQAPKLLFHYYDKDFNNEADTPDNFQSRRPNTSFCFLDIRSPGLGDTAMYLCATSYASGGLDEQYFGPGTRLTVT.

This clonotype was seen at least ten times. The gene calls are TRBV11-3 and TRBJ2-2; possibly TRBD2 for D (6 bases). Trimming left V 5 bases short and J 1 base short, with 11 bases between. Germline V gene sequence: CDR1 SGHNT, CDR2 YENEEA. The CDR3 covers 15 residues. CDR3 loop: CASSPYSGNTGELFF. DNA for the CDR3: TGTGCCAGCAGCCCTTATAGCGGGAACACCGGGGAGCTGTTTTTT.

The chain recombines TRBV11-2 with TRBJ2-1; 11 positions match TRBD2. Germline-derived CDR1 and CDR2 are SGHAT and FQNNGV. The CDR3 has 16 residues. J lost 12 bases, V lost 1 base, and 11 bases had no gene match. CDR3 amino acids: CASSLGSGRAFLRQFF. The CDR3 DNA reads TGTGCCAGCAGCTTAGGTAGCGGGAGGGCCTTCTTGAGGCAGTTCTTC.

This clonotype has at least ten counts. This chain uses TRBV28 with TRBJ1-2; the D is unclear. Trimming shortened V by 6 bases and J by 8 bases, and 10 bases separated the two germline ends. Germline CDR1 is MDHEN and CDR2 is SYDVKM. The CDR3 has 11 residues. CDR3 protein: CASRFRRGYTF. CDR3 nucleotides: TGTGCCAGCAGGTTCAGGCGAGGCTACACCTTC.

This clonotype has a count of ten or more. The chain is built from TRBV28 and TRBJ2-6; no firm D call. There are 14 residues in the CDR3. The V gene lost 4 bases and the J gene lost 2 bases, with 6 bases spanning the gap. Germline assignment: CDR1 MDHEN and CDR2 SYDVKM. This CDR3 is CASSSPTGANVLTF. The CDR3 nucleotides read TGTGCCAGCAGTTCCCCTACTGGGGCCAACGTCCTGACTTTC.

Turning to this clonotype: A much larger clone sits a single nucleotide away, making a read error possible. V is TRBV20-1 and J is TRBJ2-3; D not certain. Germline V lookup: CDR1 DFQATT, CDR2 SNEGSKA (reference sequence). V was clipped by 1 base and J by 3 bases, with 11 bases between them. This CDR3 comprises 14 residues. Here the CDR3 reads CSARASTATDTQYF. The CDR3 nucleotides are TGCAGTGCTAGAGCGTCCACGGCAACAGATACGCAGTATTTT.

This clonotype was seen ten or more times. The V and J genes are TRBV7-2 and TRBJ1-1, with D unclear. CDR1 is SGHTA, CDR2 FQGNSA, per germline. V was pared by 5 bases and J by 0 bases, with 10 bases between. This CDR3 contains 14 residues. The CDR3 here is CASSPWVMNTEAFF. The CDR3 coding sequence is TGTGCCAGCAGCCCCTGGGTCATGAACACTGAAGCTTTCTTT.

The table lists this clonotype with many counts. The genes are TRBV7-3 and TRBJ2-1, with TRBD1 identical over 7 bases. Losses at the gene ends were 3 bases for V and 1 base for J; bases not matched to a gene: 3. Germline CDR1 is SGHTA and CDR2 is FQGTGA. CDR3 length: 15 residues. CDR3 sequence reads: CASSFQGVSYNEQFF. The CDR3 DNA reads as TGTGCCAGCAGCTTTCAGGGGGTTTCCTACAATGAGCAGTTCTTC. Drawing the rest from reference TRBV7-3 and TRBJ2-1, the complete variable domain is GAGVSQTPSNKVTEKGKYVELRCDPISGHTALYWYRQSLGQGPEFLIYFQGTGAADDSGLPNDRFFAVRPEGSVSTLKIQRTERGDSAVYLCASSFQGVSYNEQFFGPGTRLTVL.

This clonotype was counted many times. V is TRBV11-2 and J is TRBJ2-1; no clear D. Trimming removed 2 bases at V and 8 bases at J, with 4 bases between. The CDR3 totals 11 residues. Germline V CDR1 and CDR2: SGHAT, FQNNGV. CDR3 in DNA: TGTGCCAGCAGCTTACGATATGAGCAGTTCTTC. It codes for CASSLRYEQFF. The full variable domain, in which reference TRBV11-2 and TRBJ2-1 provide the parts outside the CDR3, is EAGVAQSPRYKIIEKRQSVAFWCNPISGHATLYWYQQILGQGPKLLIQFQNNGVVDDSQLPKDRFSAERLKGVDSTLKIQPAKLEDSAVYLCASSLRYEQFFGPGTRLTVL.

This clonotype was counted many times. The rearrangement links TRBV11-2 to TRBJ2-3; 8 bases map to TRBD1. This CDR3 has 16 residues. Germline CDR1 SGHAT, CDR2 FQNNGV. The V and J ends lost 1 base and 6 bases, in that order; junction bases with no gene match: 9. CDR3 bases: TGTGCCAGCAGCTTAGTTTCCAGGGGGCGCAGGGATACGCAGTATTTT. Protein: CASSLVSRGRRDTQYF. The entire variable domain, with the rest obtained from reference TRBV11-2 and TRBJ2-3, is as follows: EAGVAQSPRYKIIEKRQSVAFWCNPISGHATLYWYQQILGQGPKLLIQFQNNGVVDDSQLPKDRFSAERLKGVDSTLKIQPAKLEDSAVYLCASSLVSRGRRDTQYFGPGTRLTVL.

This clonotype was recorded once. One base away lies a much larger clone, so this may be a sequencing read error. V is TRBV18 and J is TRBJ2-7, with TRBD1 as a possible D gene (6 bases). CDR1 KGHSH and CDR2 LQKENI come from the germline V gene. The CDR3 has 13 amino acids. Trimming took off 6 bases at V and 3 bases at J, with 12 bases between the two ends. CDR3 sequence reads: CASSEGHLYEQYF. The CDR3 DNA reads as TGTGCCAGCTCCGAGGGACACCTCTACGAGCAGTACTTC.

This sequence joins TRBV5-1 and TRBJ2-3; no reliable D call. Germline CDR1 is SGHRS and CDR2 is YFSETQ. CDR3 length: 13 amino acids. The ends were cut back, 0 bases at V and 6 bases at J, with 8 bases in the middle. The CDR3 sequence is CASSLGSMDTQYF. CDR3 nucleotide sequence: TGCGCCAGCAGCTTGGGGTCAATGGATACGCAGTATTTT.

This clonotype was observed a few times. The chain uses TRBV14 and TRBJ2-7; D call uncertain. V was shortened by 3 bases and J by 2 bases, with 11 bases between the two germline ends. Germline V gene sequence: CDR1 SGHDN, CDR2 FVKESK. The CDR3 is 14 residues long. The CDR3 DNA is TGTGCCAGCAGCCAGGGTACAGCAGCCTACGAGCAGTACTTC. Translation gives CASSQGTAAYEQYF. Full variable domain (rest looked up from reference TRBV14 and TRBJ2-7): EAGVTQFPSHSVIEKGQTVTLRCDPISGHDNLYWYRRVMGKEIKFLLHFVKESKQDESGMPNNRFLAERTGGTYSTLKVQPAELEDSGVYFCASSQGTAAYEQYFGPGTRLTVT.

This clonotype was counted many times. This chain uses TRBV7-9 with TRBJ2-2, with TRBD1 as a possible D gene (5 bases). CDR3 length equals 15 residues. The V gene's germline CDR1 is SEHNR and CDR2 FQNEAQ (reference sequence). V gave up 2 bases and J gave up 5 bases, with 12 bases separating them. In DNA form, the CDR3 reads TGTGCCAGCAGCTTACCAGGGATCAGTACCGGGGAGCTGTTTTTT. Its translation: CASSLPGISTGELFF.

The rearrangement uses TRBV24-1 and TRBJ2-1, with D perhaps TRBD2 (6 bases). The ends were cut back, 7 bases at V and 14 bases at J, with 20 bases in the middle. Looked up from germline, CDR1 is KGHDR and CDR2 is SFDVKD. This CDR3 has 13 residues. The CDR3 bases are TGTGCCACCAGCCCCCCGGGGGAAATGTTTAAGTTCTTC. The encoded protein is CATSPPGEMFKFF.

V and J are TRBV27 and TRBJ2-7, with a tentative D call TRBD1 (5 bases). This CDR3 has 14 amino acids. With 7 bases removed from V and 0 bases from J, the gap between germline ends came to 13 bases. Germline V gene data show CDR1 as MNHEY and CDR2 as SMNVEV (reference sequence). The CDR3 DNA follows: TGTGCCAGCAAAATTTCAGGGTTCTCCTACGAGCAGTACTTC. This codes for CASKISGFSYEQYF.

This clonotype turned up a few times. The CDR3 bases are TGTGCCAGTAGTATAGTAGGGGGGGCATCAAATGAGCAGTTCTTC. Its translation: CASSIVGGASNEQFF. V usage is TRBV19 and J usage is TRBJ2-1, with D maybe TRBD2 (7 bases). The germline V gene encodes CDR1 LNHDA and CDR2 SQIVND (reference sequence). The V gene lost 1 base and the J gene lost 7 bases, with 14 bases spanning the gap. The CDR3 consists of 15 residues.

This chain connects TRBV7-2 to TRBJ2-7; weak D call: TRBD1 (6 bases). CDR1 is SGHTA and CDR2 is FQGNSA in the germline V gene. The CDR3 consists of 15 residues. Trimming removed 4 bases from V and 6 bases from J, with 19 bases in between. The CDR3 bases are TGTGCCAGCAGCTCACAGGGTGGCGGTGGAGGCGAGCAGTACTTC. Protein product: CASSSQGGGGGEQYF.

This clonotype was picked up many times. Here the CDR3 DNA reads TGTGCCAGCAGTGTTATCTTCTACAATGAGCAGTTCTTC. This gives the protein CASSVIFYNEQFF. The rearrangement uses TRBV2 and TRBJ2-1, with D hard to call. CDR3 length equals 13 residues. CDR1 SNHLY and CDR2 FYNNEI come from the germline V gene. The ends were cut back, 4 bases at V and 3 bases at J, with 7 bases in the middle.

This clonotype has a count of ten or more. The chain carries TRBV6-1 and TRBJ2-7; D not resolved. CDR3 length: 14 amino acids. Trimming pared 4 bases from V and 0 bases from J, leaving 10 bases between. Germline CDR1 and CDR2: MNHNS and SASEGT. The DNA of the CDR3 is TGTGCCAGCAGTGTGGACCCGAGCTCCTACGAGCAGTACTTC. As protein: CASSVDPSSYEQYF.

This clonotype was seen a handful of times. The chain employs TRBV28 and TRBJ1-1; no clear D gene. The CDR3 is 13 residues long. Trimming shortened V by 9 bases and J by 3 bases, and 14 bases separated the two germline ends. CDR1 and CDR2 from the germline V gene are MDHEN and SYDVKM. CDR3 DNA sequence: TGTGCCAGTTGGAGGGAATCGGACACTGAAGCTTTCTTT. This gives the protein CASWRESDTEAFF.

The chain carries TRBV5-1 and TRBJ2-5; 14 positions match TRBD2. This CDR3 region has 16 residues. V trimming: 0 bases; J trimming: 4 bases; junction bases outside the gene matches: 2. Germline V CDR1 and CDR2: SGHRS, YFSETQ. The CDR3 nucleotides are TGCGCCAGCAGCTTGGGACTAGCGGGAGGGCGAGAGACCCAGTACTTC. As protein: CASSLGLAGGRETQYF.